Below are 23 T cell receptor beta chains sequenced from a single sample in a study of beta chain features in type 1 diabetes. The study reverse transcribed the entire isolated RNA, so it sequenced expressed TCRB transcripts. Using immunoSEQ multiplex PCR, the repertoire was profiled, and TCRdb retains in-frame clones only, with some absent. The sample includes about 620,000 clones, around a sixth of them seen just once. The sequencing input was naive CD4+ T cells from blood. The source of these receptors is a man between 18 and 29 years old in good health.

The table lists this clone with a few counts. V is TRBV11-2 and J is TRBJ2-5; the match to TRBD1 covers 10 bases. The trim removed 1 base at V and 2 bases at J, leaving 10 bases unmatched. The CDR3 is 18 amino acids. Germline V CDR1 and CDR2: SGHAT, FQNNGV. CDR3 region: CASSLAGTGEVVQETQYF. The CDR3 DNA sequence: TGTGCCAGCAGCTTAGCTGGGACAGGGGAAGTCGTGCAAGAGACCCAGTACTTC.

This clone was counted between two and nine times. V gene TRBV9 combines with J gene TRBJ2-7; TRBD1 matches at 8 bases. CDR1 is SGDLS, CDR2 YYNGEE, per germline. The CDR3 has 15 residues. V dropped 4 bases and J dropped 5; count of bases not matched to a gene: 11. The CDR3 DNA sequence: TGTGCCAGCAGCCTCCGGGACAGGAAGGTCAACGAGCAGTACTTC. Translated: CASSLRDRKVNEQYF.

This sequence joins TRBV9 and TRBJ2-1, with 7 positions matching TRBD2. With 4 bases clipped from V and 6 bases from J, the junction kept 13 bases outside the gene matches. The germline gives CDR1 SGDLS, CDR2 YYNGEE. The CDR3 covers 16 residues. The CDR3 coding sequence is TGTGCCAGCAGCTCCCGCTCTGGGGGAGGGGCCAATGAGCAGTTCTTC. It codes for CASSSRSGGGANEQFF.

The V call is TRBV7-9, the J call TRBJ2-7; maybe TRBD1 (5 bases). V was clipped by 4 bases and J by 5 bases, with 18 bases between them. Per germline, CDR1 SEHNR and CDR2 FQNEAQ (reference sequence). The CDR3 sequence is 15 residues long. Written as DNA, the CDR3 is TGTGCCAGCAGCTCAACCGCCGGCAGGGTCCACGAGCAGTACTTC. It encodes CASSSTAGRVHEQYF.

The genes are TRBV7-9 and TRBJ2-1; TRBD2 might be the D (5 bases). Germline CDR1 and CDR2: SEHNR and FQNEAQ (reference sequence). This CDR3 comprises 14 residues. V lost 5 bases, J lost 3 bases, and 11 bases lay in between. The CDR3 sequence: CASSQDSLYNEQFF. Written as DNA, the CDR3 is TGTGCCAGCAGCCAGGACTCCCTCTACAATGAGCAGTTCTTC.

This chain uses TRBV5-4 with TRBJ2-5, with 7 positions matching TRBD1. With V trimmed by 7 bases and J by 5 bases, 11 bases remained unmatched. This CDR3 has 14 residues. Per germline, CDR1 SGHNT and CDR2 YYREEE (reference sequence). CDR3 region: CASGAQGVFETQYF. The CDR3 DNA follows: TGTGCCAGCGGGGCGCAGGGGGTATTCGAGACCCAGTACTTC.

This rearrangement joins TRBV5-1 to TRBJ2-1; no clear D. V lost 5 bases to trimming and J lost 0 bases, with 9 bases between them. The CDR3 consists of 14 residues. Per the germline V gene, CDR1 is SGHRS and CDR2 is YFSETQ. The CDR3 coding sequence is TGCGCCAGCAGGGTGACGAGCTCCTACAATGAGCAGTTCTTC. Protein product: CASRVTSSYNEQFF.

V gene TRBV11-2 combines with J gene TRBJ2-7; D is unresolved. The V gene lost 7 bases and the J gene lost 1 base, with 8 bases spanning the gap. CDR1 and CDR2 from the germline V gene are SGHAT and FQNNGV. The length of the CDR3 is 12 residues. The CDR3 spells CASTLGSYEQYF. CDR3 in DNA: TGTGCCAGCACCCTTGGGTCCTACGAGCAGTACTTC.

This clone has a handful of counts. The DNA of the CDR3 is TGTGCCAGCAGCCAGGACAGGGGGGCATACGAGCAGTACTTC. Amino acids: CASSQDRGAYEQYF. The chain employs TRBV11-2 and TRBJ2-7, with TRBD1 identical over 10 bases. The CDR3 spans 14 residues. The trim removed 5 bases at V and 4 bases at J, leaving 5 bases unmatched. Germline CDR1 and CDR2: SGHAT and FQNNGV.

This rearrangement joins TRBV2 to TRBJ2-1; TRBD2 aligns across 9 bases. Trimming cost V 2 bases and J 2 bases; bases outside gene matches: 1. CDR1 and CDR2 from the germline V gene are SNHLY and FYNNEI. There are 15 residues in the CDR3. The CDR3 DNA reads TGTGCCAGCAGTGAATGGACTAGCGCCTACAATGAGCAGTTCTTC. Residues: CASSEWTSAYNEQFF.

The table lists this clone with a few counts. The CDR3 nucleotides are TGTGCCATCAGTGATGGGGGGAGAAGAGAAACCTACGAGCAGTACTTC. Its protein product is CAISDGGRRETYEQYF. V is TRBV10-3 and J is TRBJ2-7; maybe TRBD2 (6 bases). V was shortened by 3 bases and J by 2 bases, with 17 bases between the two germline ends. CDR3 length: 16 amino acids. CDR1 and CDR2 from the germline V gene are ENHRY and SYGVKD.

This clone was counted once. The chain uses TRBV5-1 and TRBJ2-1; TRBD2 matches at 7 bases. From germline, CDR1 is SGHRS and CDR2 YFSETQ. Trimming cost V 7 bases and J 8 bases; bases outside gene matches: 12. The CDR3 runs 14 residues. The CDR3 coding sequence is TGCGCCAGCGGCGGGACTACCCTAGGCGATGAGCAGTTCTTC. Translation gives CASGGTTLGDEQFF. The entire variable domain, with the rest obtained from reference TRBV5-1 and TRBJ2-1, is as follows: KAGVTQTPRYLIKTRGQQVTLSCSPISGHRSVSWYQQTPGQGLQFLFEYFSETQRNKGNFPGRFSGRQFSNSRSEMNVSTLELGDSALYLCASGGTTLGDEQFFGPGTRLTVL.

V and J are TRBV6-6 and TRBJ1-1; D gene ambiguous. Germline V CDR1 and CDR2: MNHNY, SVGAGI (reference sequence). Deletions cut 11 bases from V and 0 bases from J, with 19 bases between. This CDR3 has 15 amino acids. CDR3 residues: CAAFQPQRMNTEAFF. The CDR3 DNA reads TGTGCCGCCTTCCAACCCCAGCGAATGAACACTGAAGCTTTCTTT.

The CDR3: CAISGQGGNTEAFF. For the CDR3, the DNA is TGTGCCATCAGTGGCCAGGGGGGTAACACTGAAGCTTTCTTT. This rearrangement joins TRBV10-3 to TRBJ1-1, with TRBD1 matching over 7 bases. The CDR3 consists of 14 residues. CDR1 ENHRY and CDR2 SYGVKD come from the germline V gene. V shed 4 bases, J shed 2 bases, and the junction held 4 bases outside the gene matches.

This chain uses TRBV11-3 with TRBJ2-7, with D maybe TRBD2 (6 bases). Germline CDR1 and CDR2: SGHNT and YENEEA. V was cut by 8 bases and J by 2 bases, with 10 bases left in between. CDR3 size: 12 residues. This chain's CDR3 is CASAAGTYEQYF. Here the CDR3 DNA reads TGTGCCAGCGCCGCGGGAACCTACGAGCAGTACTTC.

Only a few counts were recorded for this clone. Other DNA sequences from this sample encode an identical CDR3 as well. This sequence joins TRBV5-1 and TRBJ2-7; 12 bases fit TRBD2. CDR3 length equals 14 residues. J lost 3 bases, V lost 3 bases, and 1 base had no gene match. CDR1 and CDR2 from the germline V gene are SGHRS and YFSETQ. The CDR3 reads CASSSTSGSYEQYF. Here the CDR3 DNA reads TGCGCCAGCAGCTCGACTAGCGGGAGCTACGAGCAGTACTTC. Combining the CDR3 with reference TRBV5-1 and TRBJ2-7 gives the whole variable domain KAGVTQTPRYLIKTRGQQVTLSCSPISGHRSVSWYQQTPGQGLQFLFEYFSETQRNKGNFPGRFSGRQFSNSRSEMNVSTLELGDSALYLCASSSTSGSYEQYFGPGTRLTVT.

This clone has only a few counts. V is TRBV28 and J is TRBJ2-5; TRBD1 matches at 10 bases. V dropped 7 bases and J dropped 1; count of bases not matched to a gene: 15. Per germline, CDR1 MDHEN and CDR2 SYDVKM. This CDR3 is 18 amino acids long. The CDR3 nucleotides are TGTGCCAGCACCTCGACCCGCGTCCGGGACAGGGGCCAAGAGACCCAGTACTTC. It codes for CASTSTRVRDRGQETQYF.

This clone was picked up a small number of times. The chain employs TRBV30 and TRBJ1-5; a weak D match, TRBD1 (6 bases). The germline V gene encodes CDR1 GTSNPN and CDR2 SVGIG (reference sequence). The CDR3 is 15 amino acids. V dropped 6 bases and J dropped 4 bases, with 19 bases sitting between them. The CDR3 bases are TGTGCCTGCCAACAGGGAATTTTAGGAAATCAGCCCCAGCATTTT. Translation: CACQQGILGNQPQHF.

This clone was counted only a few times. The V gene is TRBV7-9, the J gene TRBJ2-2; 8 nucleotides align to TRBD2. CDR3 length equals 15 residues. Germline CDR1 is SEHNR and CDR2 is FQNEAQ (reference sequence). The V gene end was trimmed by 3 bases and the J gene end by 1 base; junction bases not matched to a gene: 1. The CDR3 DNA sequence: TGTGCCAGCAGCTTTACTAGCGGGAACACCGGGGAGCTGTTTTTT. Residues: CASSFTSGNTGELFF.

Only a few counts were recorded for this clone. The chain recombines TRBV19 with TRBJ1-1, with D tentatively TRBD1 (5 bases). The CDR3 is 13 amino acids. Germline V lookup: CDR1 LNHDA, CDR2 SQIVND (reference sequence). Between the trimmed V and J ends, which lost 7 bases and 5 bases, there was a span of 14 bases. The DNA of the CDR3 is TGTGCCAGTAACCCCAGGGTCGGGACTGAAGCTTTCTTT. This gives the protein CASNPRVGTEAFF.

The rearrangement joins TRBV28 to TRBJ2-2; D uncertain. The germline gives CDR1 MDHEN, CDR2 SYDVKM. V dropped 8 bases and J dropped 0 bases, with 7 bases sitting between them. CDR3 size: 13 residues. The CDR3 region has the DNA TGTGCCAGCCAAGACCCGAACACCGGGGAGCTGTTTTTT. Translating it yields CASQDPNTGELFF. Drawing the rest from reference TRBV28 and TRBJ2-2, the complete variable domain is DVKVTQSSRYLVKRTGEKVFLECVQDMDHENMFWYRQDPGLGLRLIYFSYDVKMKEKGDIPEGYSVSREKKERFSLILESASTNQTSMYLCASQDPNTGELFFGEGSRLTVL.

The chain uses TRBV14 and TRBJ1-2, with D tentatively TRBD1 (5 bases). The CDR3 loop spans 14 amino acids. The V and J ends lost 0 bases and 4 bases respectively, with 9 bases between them. Germline CDR1 is SGHDN and CDR2 is FVKESK. CDR3 bases: TGTGCCAGCAGCCAAGAAGCAGGGACCTATGGCTACACCTTC. Translating it yields CASSQEAGTYGYTF.

The chain couples TRBV27 to TRBJ1-6; 9 bases are a match to TRBD1. The germline CDR1 and CDR2 sequences are MNHEY and SMNVEV (reference sequence). The V segment lost 6 bases and the J segment 1 base; nucleotides outside the gene matches: 1. The CDR3 loop spans 15 amino acids. The CDR3 nucleotides are TGTGCCAGCAGGGGACAGGGATCCTATAATTCACCCCTCCACTTT. Protein: CASRGQGSYNSPLHF.